Presented here are 29 T cell receptor beta chains from one specimen sequenced in a study of blood T cell repertoires in COVID-19. Method: immunoSEQ multiplex PCR; TCRdb's copy keeps in-frame clones and lacks some. Of 85,000 to 100,000 clones in the sample, 87% were seen once. Source material: peripheral blood. The source is a woman aged 55-70 years with COVID-19, enrolled during active disease.

This clone has a handful of counts. The CDR3 bases are TGTGCCATCAGTGCAGGGCCCAACACTGAAGCTTTCTTT. It is translated as CAISAGPNTEAFF. The J gene is TRBJ1-1, the V gene TRBV10-3; D is perhaps TRBD1 (5 bases). The CDR3 consists of 13 residues. In germline, CDR1 is ENHRY, CDR2 SYGVKD. Trimming took off 4 bases at V and 2 bases at J, with 8 bases between the two ends.

The rearrangement links TRBV2 to TRBJ2-1, with 9 bases identical to TRBD2. CDR1 is SNHLY and CDR2 is FYNNEI in the germline V gene. The CDR3 totals 12 residues. With V trimmed by 6 bases and J by 9 bases, 3 bases remained unmatched. The CDR3 nucleotides read TGTGCCAGCAGCTGGCGGGGGGGTGAGCAGTTCTTC. Translating it yields CASSWRGGEQFF.

The genes are TRBV7-2 and TRBJ2-5; 9 bases fit TRBD1. CDR1 and CDR2 from the germline V gene are SGHTA and FQGNSA. This CDR3 spans 13 amino acids. V lost 4 bases to trimming and J lost 5 bases; unmatched junction nucleotides: 2. The CDR3 bases are TGTGCCAGCAGCTCACAGGGGGCTGAGACCCAGTACTTC. Encoded protein: CASSSQGAETQYF.

The chain links TRBV10-1 to TRBJ2-5; 7 bases line up with TRBD1. The junction had 12 bases not matched to a gene; V was cut back by 6 bases and J by 5 bases. The CDR3 loop spans 15 amino acids. Germline V gene sequence: CDR1 WNHNN, CDR2 SYGVQD (reference sequence). As DNA, the CDR3 is TGCGCCAGCAGCACAACCACAGGGGAGTGGGAGACCCAGTACTTC. This gives the protein CASSTTTGEWETQYF.

This sequence joins TRBV19 and TRBJ1-6, with D possibly matching TRBD1 (5 bases). Looked up from germline, CDR1 is LNHDA and CDR2 is SQIVND (reference sequence). V lost 6 bases to trimming and J lost 7 bases, with 10 bases between them. This CDR3 has 13 amino acids. CDR3 sequence: CASRRQGNSPLHF. The CDR3 nucleotides are TGTGCCAGTAGACGGCAGGGAAATTCACCCCTCCACTTT.

The rearrangement joins TRBV7-2 to TRBJ1-1; D gene ambiguous. Per germline, CDR1 SGHTA and CDR2 FQGNSA. Deletions cut 5 bases from V and 2 bases from J, with 15 bases between. The CDR3 runs to 15 residues. DNA of the CDR3: TGTGCCAGCAGCCAAGGGAGGGCAGCTAACACTGAAGCTTTCTTT. Protein: CASSQGRAANTEAFF.

This clone occurred a few times. This chain uses TRBV27 with TRBJ1-6; D gene ambiguous. Germline CDR1 and CDR2: MNHEY and SMNVEV (reference sequence). Deletions cut 5 bases from V and 4 bases from J, with 12 bases between. The CDR3 is 15 amino acids. CDR3 region: CASSPRRGYNSPLHF. DNA of the CDR3: TGTGCCAGCAGTCCCCGTCGGGGATATAATTCACCCCTCCACTTT.

As for this clone: The sample contains more than one DNA sequence encoding this CDR3. CDR3 DNA: TGTGCCACCAGCAGACAGGCGAGCTCCTACGAGCAGTACTTC. Translated: CATSRQASSYEQYF. The V and J genes are TRBV15 and TRBJ2-7; D unclear. Trimming stripped 2 bases from V and 0 bases from J, with 8 bases between. The germline CDR1 and CDR2 sequences are LNHNV and YYDKDF (reference sequence). This CDR3 is built from 14 residues.

The chain is built from TRBV28 and TRBJ2-7, with D possibly TRBD2 on 7 matching bases. V dropped 3 bases and J dropped 2 bases, with 11 bases sitting between them. The length of the CDR3 is 14 residues. Germline lookup yields CDR1 MDHEN and CDR2 SYDVKM. The CDR3 protein is CASSLGGATYEQYF. DNA of the CDR3: TGTGCCAGCAGTTTGGGGGGGGCGACCTACGAGCAGTACTTC.

The genes are TRBV30 and TRBJ2-1; the D gene is possibly TRBD1 (6 bases). Between the trimmed V and J ends, which lost 3 bases and 5 bases, there was a span of 8 bases. CDR1 GTSNPN and CDR2 SVGIG come from the germline V gene (reference sequence). The CDR3 spans 12 residues. The CDR3 coding sequence is TGTGCCTGGAGGGACAGACACAATGAGCAGTTCTTC. As protein: CAWRDRHNEQFF.

The V and J genes are TRBV30 and TRBJ1-6, with a possible D match to TRBD1 (6 bases). This CDR3 is 17 amino acids long. Germline V gives CDR1 GTSNPN, CDR2 SVGIG (reference sequence). Trimming stripped 0 bases from V and 7 bases from J, with 19 bases between. CDR3 DNA sequence: TGTGCCTGGAGTGTAAGCTCCAGGGGCAGGGCGAATTCACCCCTCCACTTT. Protein: CAWSVSSRGRANSPLHF.

For this clone: A junction end diverges from the germline sequence, so it may reflect a read error. The chain couples TRBV4-3 to TRBJ1-2; tentative D call: TRBD1 (5 bases). This CDR3 spans 15 amino acids. The germline CDR1 and CDR2 sequences are LGHNA and YSLEER. CDR3 residues: CVSSQERQPFYGYTF. The CDR3 DNA reads as TGCGTCAGCAGCCAAGAGAGACAGCCTTTCTATGGCTACACCTTC.

The J gene is TRBJ2-5, the V gene TRBV5-1; TRBD1 matches at 9 bases. V shed 4 bases, J shed 4 bases, and the junction held 11 bases outside the gene matches. Germline values: CDR1 SGHRS, CDR2 YFSETQ. The CDR3 loop spans 16 amino acids. CDR3 in DNA: TGCGCCAGCAGCGGTGGGATAGGACAGGGGAGAGAGACCCAGTACTTC. Protein: CASSGGIGQGRETQYF.

In this sample, this clone turned up once. This chain uses TRBV7-2 with TRBJ2-3; 7 bases agree with TRBD2. The ends lost 2 bases at V and 4 bases at J; junction bases unmatched: 3. Germline lookup yields CDR1 SGHTA and CDR2 FQGNSA. There are 14 residues in the CDR3. The CDR3 nucleotides are TGTGCCAGCAGCTTAAACCTAGCGGCAGATACGCAGTATTTT. Its protein product is CASSLNLAADTQYF.

The chain combines TRBV19 with TRBJ2-7, with D maybe TRBD2 (5 bases). The CDR3 runs 14 residues. V lost 5 bases to trimming and J lost 1 base, with 12 bases between them. Germline V gene lookup returns CDR1 LNHDA and CDR2 SQIVND (reference sequence). The CDR3 DNA reads TGTGCCAGTAGTGCTAGCCAACTGTCCTACGAGCAGTACTTC. Residues: CASSASQLSYEQYF.

The chain joins TRBV30 to TRBJ1-1; D is unresolved. Germline CDR1 reads GTSNPN; CDR2 reads SVGIG (reference sequence). The CDR3 length is 12 residues. V shed 2 bases and J shed 6 bases, with 10 bases lying between them. CDR3 nucleotides: TGTGCCTGGAGTCACCGGGAGGCTGAAGCTTTCTTT. The encoded protein is CAWSHREAEAFF.

This clone was recorded once. The V gene is TRBV28, the J gene TRBJ2-1; 8 bases align to TRBD1. With V trimmed by 7 bases and J by 7 bases, 9 bases remained unmatched. CDR3 length equals 14 residues. The germline gives CDR1 MDHEN, CDR2 SYDVKM. The DNA of the CDR3 is TGTGCCAGCACCGGACAGGGTGGTAGGAATGAGCAGTTCTTC. Translating gives CASTGQGGRNEQFF.

The CDR3, as DNA: TGTGCCAGCAGCCCAGGACTAGGCGGGTCTTACGAGCAGTACTTC. It codes for CASSPGLGGSYEQYF. This sequence joins TRBV7-6 and TRBJ2-7, with 7 bases lining up with TRBD2. The CDR3 contains 15 residues. The trim removed 5 bases at V and 4 bases at J, leaving 11 bases unmatched. CDR1 is SGHVS and CDR2 is FNYEAQ in the germline V gene.

This clone has a handful of counts. The junction shows a germline mismatch at one end, possibly a read error. This CDR3 is CAWSETGNAEAFF. The CDR3 nucleotides are TGTGCCTGGAGTGAGACAGGGAACGCTGAAGCTTTCTTT. This sequence joins TRBV30 and TRBJ1-1, with 7 bases fitting TRBD1. Germline V gives CDR1 GTSNPN, CDR2 SVGIG (reference sequence). This CDR3 comprises 13 residues.

In DNA form, the CDR3 reads TGTGCCAGCAGTTTAAGCAGGGGGCATTCCTTTTTT. It specifies CASSLSRGHSFF. This chain joins TRBV28 and TRBJ1-4; 8 bases match TRBD1. The CDR3 consists of 12 residues. V was pared by 2 bases and J by 17 bases, with 7 bases of the junction left unmatched. Germline V gene lookup returns CDR1 MDHEN and CDR2 SYDVKM.

V is TRBV12-3 or TRBV12-4 and J is TRBJ1-2; D unresolved. There are 12 residues in the CDR3. The ends were cut back, 7 bases at V and 2 bases at J, with 8 bases in the middle. The CDR3 DNA reads TGTGCCAGCACCGCCCTAAACTATGGCTACACCTTC. Protein product: CASTALNYGYTF.

The genes are TRBV19 and TRBJ1-1, with TRBD1 as a possible D gene (6 bases). Germline V gene sequence: CDR1 LNHDA, CDR2 SQIVND (reference sequence). Trimming removed 3 bases at V and 1 base at J, with 18 bases between. This CDR3 contains 17 residues. This CDR3 reads CASSIGTPIRANTEAFF. The CDR3 DNA is TGTGCCAGTAGTATCGGGACACCAATTCGAGCGAACACTGAAGCTTTCTTT.

This clone showed up just once. The gene calls are TRBV7-2 and TRBJ2-2, with D perhaps matching TRBD2 (5 bases). Germline CDR1 reads SGHTA; CDR2 reads FQGNSA. V lost 1 base and J lost 6, with 9 bases in between. There are 14 residues in the CDR3. The DNA for the CDR3 is TGTGCCAGCAGCTTAGTGGCTAGCCCCGGGGAGCTGTTTTTT. Translated, it gives CASSLVASPGELFF. Using reference TRBV7-2 and TRBJ2-2 for the parts outside the CDR3, the full variable domain is GAGVSQSPSNKVTEKGKDVELRCDPISGHTALYWYRQSLGQGLEFLIYFQGNSAPDKSGLPSDRFSAERTGGSVSTLTIQRTQQEDSAVYLCASSLVASPGELFFGEGSRLTVL.

The chain is built from TRBV10-3 and TRBJ1-2; 7 nucleotides agree with TRBD1. V lost 10 bases and J lost 7; bases outside the gene matches: 12. CDR1 is ENHRY, CDR2 SYGVKD, per germline. The CDR3 contains 13 residues. Here the CDR3 reads CANQLGQDSGYTF. CDR3 nucleotides: TGTGCCAACCAACTAGGACAGGACTCTGGCTACACCTTC.

V usage is TRBV9 and J usage is TRBJ2-2, with TRBD1 matching 8 bases. The CDR3 sequence is 17 residues long. The germline V gene encodes CDR1 SGDLS and CDR2 YYNGEE. V lost 3 bases to trimming and J lost 3 bases; unmatched junction nucleotides: 10. This chain's CDR3 is CASSGGGPGGDTGELFF. In nucleotides, the CDR3 is TGTGCCAGCAGCGGAGGAGGCCCAGGGGGCGACACCGGGGAGCTGTTTTTT.

The chain couples TRBV7-2 to TRBJ1-2, with TRBD1 identical over 7 bases. The germline V gene has CDR1 SGHTA and CDR2 FQGNSA. This CDR3 region has 14 residues. With 4 bases clipped from V and 8 bases from J, the junction kept 10 bases outside the gene matches. The CDR3 loop reads CASSSAPTGTGYTF. In DNA, the CDR3 is TGTGCCAGCAGCTCAGCACCGACAGGGACCGGCTACACCTTC.

This chain connects TRBV6-5 to TRBJ2-6, with D unclear. There are 14 residues in the CDR3. Germline V gives CDR1 MNHEY, CDR2 SVGAGI. V gave up 7 bases and J gave up 0 bases, with 7 bases separating them. CDR3: CASTPGSGANVLTF. The CDR3 DNA is TGTGCCAGCACCCCAGGCTCTGGGGCCAACGTCCTGACTTTC.

This chain connects TRBV5-5 to TRBJ1-2; D is undetermined. The V end lost 5 bases, the J end lost 4 bases, and 12 bases lay between the germline ends. Germline CDR1 reads SGHKS; CDR2 reads YYEKEE (reference sequence). The CDR3 has 13 residues. The CDR3 coding sequence is TGTGCCAGCAGATGGACCAGCGGCTATGGCTACACCTTC. It specifies CASRWTSGYGYTF.

The J gene is TRBJ2-5, the V gene TRBV4-3; 10 bases map to TRBD2. The length of the CDR3 is 15 residues. Trimming cost V 3 bases and J 2 bases; bases outside gene matches: 3. The V gene's germline CDR1 is LGHNA and CDR2 YSLEER. The CDR3: CASSQLAGEQETQYF. The DNA for the CDR3 is TGCGCCAGCAGCCAGCTAGCGGGGGAACAAGAGACCCAGTACTTC.